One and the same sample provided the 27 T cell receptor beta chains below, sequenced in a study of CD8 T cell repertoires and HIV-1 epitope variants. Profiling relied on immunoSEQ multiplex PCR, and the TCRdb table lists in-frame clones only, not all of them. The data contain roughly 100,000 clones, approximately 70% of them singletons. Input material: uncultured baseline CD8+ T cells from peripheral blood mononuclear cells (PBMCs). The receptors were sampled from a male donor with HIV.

Here the CDR3 DNA reads TGTGCCAGCAGTGCGGTCGGGGAAAAACTGTTTTTT. Its protein is CASSAVGEKLFF. V and J are TRBV6-5 and TRBJ1-4; D call uncertain. The CDR3 is 12 amino acids. Trimming pared 5 bases from V and 8 bases from J, leaving 9 bases between. CDR1 and CDR2 (germline): MNHEY, SVGAGI.

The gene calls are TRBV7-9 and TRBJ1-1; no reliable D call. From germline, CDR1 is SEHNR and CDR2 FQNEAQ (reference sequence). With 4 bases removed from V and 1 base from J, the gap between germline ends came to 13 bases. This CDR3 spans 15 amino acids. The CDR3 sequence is CASSSQTMWNTEAFF. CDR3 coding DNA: TGTGCCAGCAGCTCTCAGACTATGTGGAACACTGAAGCTTTCTTT.

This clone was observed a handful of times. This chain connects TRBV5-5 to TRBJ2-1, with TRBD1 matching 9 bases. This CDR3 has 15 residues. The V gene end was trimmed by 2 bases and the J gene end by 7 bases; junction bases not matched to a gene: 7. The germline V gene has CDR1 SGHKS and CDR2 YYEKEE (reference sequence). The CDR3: CASSLQGAVVNEQFF. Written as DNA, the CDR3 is TGTGCCAGCAGCTTACAGGGGGCAGTGGTAAATGAGCAGTTCTTC.

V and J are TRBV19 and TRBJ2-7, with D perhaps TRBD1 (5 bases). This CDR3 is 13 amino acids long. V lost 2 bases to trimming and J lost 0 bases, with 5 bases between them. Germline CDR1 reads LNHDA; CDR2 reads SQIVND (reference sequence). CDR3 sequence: CASSIQGSYEQYF. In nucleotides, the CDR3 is TGTGCCAGTAGTATACAGGGCTCCTACGAGCAGTACTTC.

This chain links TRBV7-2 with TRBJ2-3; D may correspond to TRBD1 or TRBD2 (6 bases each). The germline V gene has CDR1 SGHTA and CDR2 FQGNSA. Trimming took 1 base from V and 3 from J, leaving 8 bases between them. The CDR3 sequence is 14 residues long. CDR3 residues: CASSLGGATDTQYF. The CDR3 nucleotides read TGTGCCAGCAGCTTAGGGGGGGCAACAGATACGCAGTATTTT.

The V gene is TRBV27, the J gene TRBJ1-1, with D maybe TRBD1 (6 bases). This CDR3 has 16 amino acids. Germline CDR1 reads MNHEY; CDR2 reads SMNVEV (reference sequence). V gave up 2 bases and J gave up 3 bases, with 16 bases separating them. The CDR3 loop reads CASSLRGGGMHTEAFF. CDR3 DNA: TGTGCCAGCAGTTTACGCGGAGGGGGTATGCACACTGAAGCTTTCTTT.

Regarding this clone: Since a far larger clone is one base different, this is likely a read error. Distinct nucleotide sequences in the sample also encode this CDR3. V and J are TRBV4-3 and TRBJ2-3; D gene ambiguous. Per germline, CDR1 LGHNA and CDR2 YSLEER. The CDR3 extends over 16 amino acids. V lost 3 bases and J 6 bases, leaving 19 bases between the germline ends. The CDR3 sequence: CASSQDRPSRADTQYF. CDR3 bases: TGCGCCAGCAGCCAGGACCGGCCCAGTAGGGCGGATACGCAGTATTTT.

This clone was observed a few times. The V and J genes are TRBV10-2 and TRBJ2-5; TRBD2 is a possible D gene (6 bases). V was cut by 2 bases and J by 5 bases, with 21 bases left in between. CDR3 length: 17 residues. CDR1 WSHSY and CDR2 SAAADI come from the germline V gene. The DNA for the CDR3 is TGCGCCAGCAGTGAGAACGATGGGACTCCGGAGGGGGAGACCCAGTACTTC. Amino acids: CASSENDGTPEGETQYF.

The CDR3 loop is CASHSALLTNTGELFF. The CDR3 nucleotides are TGTGCCAGCCACTCGGCCCTATTGACGAACACCGGGGAGCTGTTTTTT. The chain has TRBV7-9 and TRBJ2-2; D gene unclear. The V and J ends lost 8 bases and 0 bases respectively, with 16 bases between them. Germline V CDR1 and CDR2: SEHNR, FQNEAQ (reference sequence). The CDR3 is 16 residues long. The full variable domain, rest sourced from reference TRBV7-9 and TRBJ2-2, is DTGVSQNPRHKITKRGQNVTFRCDPISEHNRLYWYRQTLGQGPEFLTYFQNEAQLEKSRLLSDRFSAERPKGSFSTLEIQRTEQGDSAMYLCASHSALLTNTGELFFGEGSRLTVL.

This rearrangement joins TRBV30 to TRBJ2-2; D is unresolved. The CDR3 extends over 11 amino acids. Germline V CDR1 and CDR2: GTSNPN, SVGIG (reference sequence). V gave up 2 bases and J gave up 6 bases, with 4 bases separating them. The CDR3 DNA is TGTGCCTGGAGTCTCCCCGGGGAGCTGTTTTTT. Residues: CAWSLPGELFF.

The CDR3 DNA is TGTGCCAGCAGTCGGACGGGAGCTGGAAACACCATATATTTT. The encoded protein is CASSRTGAGNTIYF. The gene calls are TRBV6-5 and TRBJ1-3; unclear D gene. Trimming shortened V by 5 bases and J by 2 bases, and 10 bases separated the two germline ends. CDR1 MNHEY and CDR2 SVGAGI come from the germline V gene. The CDR3 loop spans 14 amino acids.

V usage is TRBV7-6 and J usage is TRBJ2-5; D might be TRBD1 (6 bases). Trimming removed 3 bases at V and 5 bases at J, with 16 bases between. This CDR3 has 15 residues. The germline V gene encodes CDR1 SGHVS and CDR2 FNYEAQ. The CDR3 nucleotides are TGTGCCAGCAGCTTTACAAACAGGGCGACGGAGACCCAGTACTTC. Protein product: CASSFTNRATETQYF.

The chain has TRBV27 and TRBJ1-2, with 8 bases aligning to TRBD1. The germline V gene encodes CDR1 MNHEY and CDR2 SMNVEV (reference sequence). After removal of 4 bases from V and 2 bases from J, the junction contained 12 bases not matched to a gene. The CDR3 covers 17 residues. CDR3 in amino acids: CASSSGGFRTGNYGYTF. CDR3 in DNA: TGTGCCAGCAGTTCGGGAGGTTTCAGGACAGGGAACTATGGCTACACCTTC.

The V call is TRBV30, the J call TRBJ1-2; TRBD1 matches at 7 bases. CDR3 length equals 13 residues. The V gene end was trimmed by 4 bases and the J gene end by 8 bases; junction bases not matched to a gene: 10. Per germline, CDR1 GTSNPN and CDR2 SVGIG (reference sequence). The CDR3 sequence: CAWTNTGARGYTF. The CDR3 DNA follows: TGTGCCTGGACTAATACAGGGGCAAGAGGCTACACCTTC.

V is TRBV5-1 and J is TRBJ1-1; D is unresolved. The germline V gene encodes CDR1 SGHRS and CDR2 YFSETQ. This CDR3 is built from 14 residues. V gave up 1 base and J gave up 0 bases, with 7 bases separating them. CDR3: CASSLFGMNTEAFF. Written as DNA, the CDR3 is TGCGCCAGCAGCTTGTTCGGTATGAACACTGAAGCTTTCTTT.

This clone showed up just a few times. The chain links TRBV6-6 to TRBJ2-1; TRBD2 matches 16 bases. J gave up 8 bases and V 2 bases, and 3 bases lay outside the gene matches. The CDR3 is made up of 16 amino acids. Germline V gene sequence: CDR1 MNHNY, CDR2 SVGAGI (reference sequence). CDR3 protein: CASSYGTSGGGDEQFF. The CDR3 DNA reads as TGTGCCAGCAGTTACGGGACTAGCGGGGGGGGCGATGAGCAGTTCTTC.

The CDR3 here is CASSVGGTRQYEQYF. DNA of the CDR3: TGTGCCAGCAGCGTAGGCGGGACACGGCAGTACGAGCAGTACTTC. This rearrangement joins TRBV9 to TRBJ2-7; TRBD1 or TRBD2 may be the D gene (6 bases each). CDR1 SGDLS and CDR2 YYNGEE come from the germline V gene. The CDR3 loop spans 15 amino acids. Trimming removed 0 bases at V and 4 bases at J, with 14 bases between.

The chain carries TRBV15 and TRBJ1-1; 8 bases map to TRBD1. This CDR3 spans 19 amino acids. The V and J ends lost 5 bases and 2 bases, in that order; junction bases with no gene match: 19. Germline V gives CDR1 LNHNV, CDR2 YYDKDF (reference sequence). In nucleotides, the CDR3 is TGTGCCACCAGCTGGACCGCGGGGCAGGGGGCTAGTGGAAACACTGAAGCTTTCTTT. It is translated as CATSWTAGQGASGNTEAFF.

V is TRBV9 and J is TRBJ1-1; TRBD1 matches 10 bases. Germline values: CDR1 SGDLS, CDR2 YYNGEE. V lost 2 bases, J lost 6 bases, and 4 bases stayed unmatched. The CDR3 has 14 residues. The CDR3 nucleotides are TGTGCCAGCAGCGTTTCAGGACAGGGGGCTGAAGCTTTCTTT. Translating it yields CASSVSGQGAEAFF. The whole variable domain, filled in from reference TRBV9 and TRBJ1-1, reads DSGVTQTPKHLITATGQRVTLRCSPRSGDLSVYWYQQSLDQGLQFLIQYYNGEERAKGNILERFSAQQFPDLHSELNLSSLELGDSALYFCASSVSGQGAEAFFGQGTRLTVV.

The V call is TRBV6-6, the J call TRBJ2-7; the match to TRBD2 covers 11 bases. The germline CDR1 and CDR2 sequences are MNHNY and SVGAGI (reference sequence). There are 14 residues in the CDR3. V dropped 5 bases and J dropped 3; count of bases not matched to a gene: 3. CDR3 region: CASSMTSGDYEQYF. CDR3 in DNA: TGTGCCAGCAGTATGACTAGCGGGGACTACGAGCAGTACTTC.

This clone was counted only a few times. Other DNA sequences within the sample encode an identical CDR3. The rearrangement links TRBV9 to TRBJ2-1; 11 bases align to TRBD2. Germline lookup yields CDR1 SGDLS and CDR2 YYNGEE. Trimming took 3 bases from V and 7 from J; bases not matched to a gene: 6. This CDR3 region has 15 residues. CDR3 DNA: TGTGCCAGCAGCGGTAGCGGGGGGGCCGGGAATGAGCAGTTCTTC. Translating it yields CASSGSGGAGNEQFF.

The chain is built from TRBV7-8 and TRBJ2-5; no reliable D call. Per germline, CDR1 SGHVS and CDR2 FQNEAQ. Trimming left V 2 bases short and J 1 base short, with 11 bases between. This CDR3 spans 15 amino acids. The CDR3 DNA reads TGTGCCAGCAGCTTATTTAGAAGGACCCAAGAGACCCAGTACTTC. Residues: CASSLFRRTQETQYF.

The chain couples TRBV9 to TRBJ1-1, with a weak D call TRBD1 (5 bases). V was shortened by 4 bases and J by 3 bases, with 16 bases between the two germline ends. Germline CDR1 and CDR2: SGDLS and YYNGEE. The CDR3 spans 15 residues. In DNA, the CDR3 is TGTGCCAGCAGCCCTCGGGGGGGACTCGACACTGAAGCTTTCTTT. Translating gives CASSPRGGLDTEAFF.

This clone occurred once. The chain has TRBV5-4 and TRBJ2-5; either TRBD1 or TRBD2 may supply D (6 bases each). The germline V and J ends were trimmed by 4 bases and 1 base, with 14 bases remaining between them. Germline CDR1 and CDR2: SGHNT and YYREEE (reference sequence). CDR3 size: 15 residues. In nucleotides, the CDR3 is TGTGCCAGCAGCGGACTACAGGGAACCCAAGAGACCCAGTACTTC. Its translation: CASSGLQGTQETQYF.

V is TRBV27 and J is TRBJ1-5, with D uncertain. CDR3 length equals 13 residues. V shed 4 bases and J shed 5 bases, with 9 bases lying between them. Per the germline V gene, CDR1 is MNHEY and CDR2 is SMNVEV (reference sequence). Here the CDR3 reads CASSSVRDQPQHF. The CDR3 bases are TGTGCCAGCAGTTCGGTTAGGGATCAGCCCCAGCATTTT.

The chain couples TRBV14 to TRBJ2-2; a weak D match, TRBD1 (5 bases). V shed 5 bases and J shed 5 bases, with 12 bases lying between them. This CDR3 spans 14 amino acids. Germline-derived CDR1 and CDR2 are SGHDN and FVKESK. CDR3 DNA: TGTGCCAGCAGCGATTACAGGTTAACCGGGGAGCTGTTTTTT. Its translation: CASSDYRLTGELFF.

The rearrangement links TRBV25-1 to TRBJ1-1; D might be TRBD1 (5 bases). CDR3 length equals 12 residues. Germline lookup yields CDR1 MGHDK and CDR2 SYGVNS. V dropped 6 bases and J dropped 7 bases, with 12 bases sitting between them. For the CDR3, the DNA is TGTGCCAGCAGGGAAGACAGTGTTGAAGCTTTCTTT. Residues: CASREDSVEAFF.